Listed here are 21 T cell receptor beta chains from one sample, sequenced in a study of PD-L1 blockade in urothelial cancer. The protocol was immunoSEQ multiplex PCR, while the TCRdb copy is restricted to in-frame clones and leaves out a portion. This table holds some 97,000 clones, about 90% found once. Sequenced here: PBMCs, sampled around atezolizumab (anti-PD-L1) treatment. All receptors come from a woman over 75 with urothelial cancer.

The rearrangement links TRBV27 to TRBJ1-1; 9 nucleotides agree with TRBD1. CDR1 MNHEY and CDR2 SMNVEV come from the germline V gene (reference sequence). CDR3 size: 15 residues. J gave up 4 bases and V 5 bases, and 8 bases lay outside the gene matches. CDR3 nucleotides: TGTGCCAGCAGTGATCCGGGACAGGGTATCACTGAAGCTTTCTTT. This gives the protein CASSDPGQGITEAFF.

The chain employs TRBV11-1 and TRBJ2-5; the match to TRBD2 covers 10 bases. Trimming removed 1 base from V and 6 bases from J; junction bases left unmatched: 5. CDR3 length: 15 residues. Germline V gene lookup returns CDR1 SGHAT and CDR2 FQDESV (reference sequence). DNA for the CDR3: TGTGCCAGCAGCTTAGGGGCTAGCGGGAGAAAGACCCAGTACTTC. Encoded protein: CASSLGASGRKTQYF.

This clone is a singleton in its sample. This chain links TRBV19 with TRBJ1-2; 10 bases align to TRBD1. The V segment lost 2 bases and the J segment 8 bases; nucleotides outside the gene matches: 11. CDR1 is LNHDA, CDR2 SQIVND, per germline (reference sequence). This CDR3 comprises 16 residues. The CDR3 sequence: CASSISGQGRDGGYTF. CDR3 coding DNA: TGTGCCAGTAGTATATCGGGACAGGGGCGAGACGGCGGCTACACCTTC.

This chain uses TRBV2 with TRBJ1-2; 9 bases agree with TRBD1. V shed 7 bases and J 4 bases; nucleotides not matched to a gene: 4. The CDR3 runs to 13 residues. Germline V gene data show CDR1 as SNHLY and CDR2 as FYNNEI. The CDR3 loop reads CASITGGIYGYTF. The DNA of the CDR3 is TGTGCCAGCATCACAGGGGGCATCTATGGCTACACCTTC. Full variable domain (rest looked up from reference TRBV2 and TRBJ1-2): EPEVTQTPSHQVTQMGQEVILRCVPISNHLYFYWYRQILGQKVEFLVSFYNNEISEKSEIFDDQFSVERPDGSNFTLKIRSTKLEDSAMYFCASITGGIYGYTFGSGTRLTVV.

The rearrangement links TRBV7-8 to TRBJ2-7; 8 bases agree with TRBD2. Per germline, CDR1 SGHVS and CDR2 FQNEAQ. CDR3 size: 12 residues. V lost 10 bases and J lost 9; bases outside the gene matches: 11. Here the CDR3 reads CATRAGVNGQYF. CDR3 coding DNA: TGTGCCACCAGAGCGGGAGTTAACGGGCAGTACTTC.

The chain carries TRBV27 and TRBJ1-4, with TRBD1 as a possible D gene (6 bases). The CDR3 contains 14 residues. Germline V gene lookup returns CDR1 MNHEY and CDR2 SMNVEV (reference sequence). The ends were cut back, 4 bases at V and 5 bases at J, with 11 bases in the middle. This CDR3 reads CASSSLGGNEKLFF. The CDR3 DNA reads TGTGCCAGCAGTTCTCTAGGGGGAAATGAAAAACTGTTTTTT.

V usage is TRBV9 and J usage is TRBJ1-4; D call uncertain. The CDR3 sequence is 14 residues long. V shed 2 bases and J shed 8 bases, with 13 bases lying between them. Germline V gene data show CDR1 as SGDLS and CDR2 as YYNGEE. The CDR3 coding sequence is TGTGCCAGCAGCGTGTCCTCCCTTCGGGAAAAACTGTTTTTT. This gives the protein CASSVSSLREKLFF.

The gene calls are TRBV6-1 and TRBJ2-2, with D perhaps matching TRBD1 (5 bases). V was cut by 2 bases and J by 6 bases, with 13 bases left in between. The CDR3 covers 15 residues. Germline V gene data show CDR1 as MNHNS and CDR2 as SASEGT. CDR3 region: CASSEKGIGSGELFF. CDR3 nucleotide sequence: TGTGCCAGCAGTGAAAAGGGGATCGGGTCCGGGGAGCTGTTTTTT.

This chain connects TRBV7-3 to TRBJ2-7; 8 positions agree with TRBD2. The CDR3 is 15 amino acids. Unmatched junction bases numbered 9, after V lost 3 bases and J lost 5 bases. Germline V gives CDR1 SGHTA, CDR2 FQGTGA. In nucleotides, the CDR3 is TGTGCCAGCAGCTTCAACGGGAGGGCCAAGGACGAGCAGTACTTC. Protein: CASSFNGRAKDEQYF.

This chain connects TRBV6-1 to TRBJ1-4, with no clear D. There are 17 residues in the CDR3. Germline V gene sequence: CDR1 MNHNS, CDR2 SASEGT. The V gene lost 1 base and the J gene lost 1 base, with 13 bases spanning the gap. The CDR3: CASSEGSRGRTNEKLFF. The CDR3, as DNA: TGTGCCAGCAGTGAAGGCAGCCGGGGAAGAACTAATGAAAAACTGTTTTTT.

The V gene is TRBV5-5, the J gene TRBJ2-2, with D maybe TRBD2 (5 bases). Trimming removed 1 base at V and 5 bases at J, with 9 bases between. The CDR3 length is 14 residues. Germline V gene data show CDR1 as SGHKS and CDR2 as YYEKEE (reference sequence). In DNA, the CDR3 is TGTGCCAGCAGCTTGTTGAGCGGTACCGGGGAGCTGTTTTTT. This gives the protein CASSLLSGTGELFF.

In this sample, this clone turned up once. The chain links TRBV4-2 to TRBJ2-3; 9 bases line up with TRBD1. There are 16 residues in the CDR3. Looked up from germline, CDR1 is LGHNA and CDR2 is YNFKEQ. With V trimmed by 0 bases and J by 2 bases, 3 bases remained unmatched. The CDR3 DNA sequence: TGTGCCAGCAGCCAAGAAGGACAGGGGCACACAGATACGCAGTATTTT. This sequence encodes CASSQEGQGHTDTQYF.

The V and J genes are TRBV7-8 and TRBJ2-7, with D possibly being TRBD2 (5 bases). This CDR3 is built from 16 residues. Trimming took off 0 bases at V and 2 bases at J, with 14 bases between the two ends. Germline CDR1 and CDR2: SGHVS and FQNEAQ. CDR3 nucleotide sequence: TGTGCCAGCAGCTTAGCAGGACTCAACCCGACCTACGAGCAGTACTTC. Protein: CASSLAGLNPTYEQYF.

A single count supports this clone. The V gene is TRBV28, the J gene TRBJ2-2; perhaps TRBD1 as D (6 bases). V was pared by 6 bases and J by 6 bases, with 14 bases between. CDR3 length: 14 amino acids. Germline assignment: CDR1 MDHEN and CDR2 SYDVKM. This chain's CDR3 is CASRTGLFAGELFF. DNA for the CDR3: TGTGCCAGCAGAACAGGGTTGTTCGCCGGGGAGCTGTTTTTT.

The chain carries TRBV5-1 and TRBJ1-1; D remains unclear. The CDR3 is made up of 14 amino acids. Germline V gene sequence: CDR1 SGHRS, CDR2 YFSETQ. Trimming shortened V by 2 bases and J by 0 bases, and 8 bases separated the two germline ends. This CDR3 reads CASSFLTMNTEAFF. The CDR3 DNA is TGCGCCAGCAGCTTTCTAACCATGAACACTGAAGCTTTCTTT.

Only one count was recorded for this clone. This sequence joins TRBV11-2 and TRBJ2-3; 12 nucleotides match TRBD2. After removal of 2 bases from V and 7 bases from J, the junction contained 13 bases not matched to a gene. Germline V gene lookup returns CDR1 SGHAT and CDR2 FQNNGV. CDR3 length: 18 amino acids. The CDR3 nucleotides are TGTGCCAGCAGCTTACGACAAGTGGGGACTAGCGGGTCAAATACGCAGTATTTT. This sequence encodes CASSLRQVGTSGSNTQYF.

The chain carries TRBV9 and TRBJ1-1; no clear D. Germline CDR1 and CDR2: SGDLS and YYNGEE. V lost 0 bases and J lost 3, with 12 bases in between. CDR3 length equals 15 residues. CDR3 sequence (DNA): TGTGCCAGCAGCGTAGGTGTGGGCTTGGACACTGAAGCTTTCTTT. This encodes CASSVGVGLDTEAFF.

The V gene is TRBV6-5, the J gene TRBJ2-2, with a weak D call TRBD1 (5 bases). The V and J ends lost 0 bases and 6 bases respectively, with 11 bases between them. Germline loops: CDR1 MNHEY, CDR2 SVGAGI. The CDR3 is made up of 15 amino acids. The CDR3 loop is CASSYSGRVAGELFF. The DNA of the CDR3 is TGTGCCAGCAGTTACTCAGGCAGGGTGGCCGGGGAGCTGTTTTTT.

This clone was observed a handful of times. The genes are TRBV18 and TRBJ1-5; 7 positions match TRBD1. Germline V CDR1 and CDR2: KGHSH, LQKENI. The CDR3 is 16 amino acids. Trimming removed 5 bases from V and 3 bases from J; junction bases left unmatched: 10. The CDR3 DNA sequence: TGTGCCAGCTCAATGTCGGACAGGTTACTCAATCAGCCCCAGCATTTT. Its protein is CASSMSDRLLNQPQHF.

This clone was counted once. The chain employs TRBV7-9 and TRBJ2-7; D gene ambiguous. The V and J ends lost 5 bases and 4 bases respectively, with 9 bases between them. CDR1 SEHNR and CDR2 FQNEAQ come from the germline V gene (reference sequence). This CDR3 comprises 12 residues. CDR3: CASSLREYEQYF. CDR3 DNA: TGTGCCAGCAGCCTTAGAGAGTACGAGCAGTACTTC.

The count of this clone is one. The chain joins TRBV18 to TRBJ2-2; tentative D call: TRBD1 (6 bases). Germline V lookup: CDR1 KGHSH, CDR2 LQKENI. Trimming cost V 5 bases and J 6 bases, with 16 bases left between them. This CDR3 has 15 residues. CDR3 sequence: CASSSQGPPAGELFF. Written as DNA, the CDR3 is TGTGCCAGCTCATCCCAGGGGCCGCCCGCCGGGGAGCTGTTTTTT.